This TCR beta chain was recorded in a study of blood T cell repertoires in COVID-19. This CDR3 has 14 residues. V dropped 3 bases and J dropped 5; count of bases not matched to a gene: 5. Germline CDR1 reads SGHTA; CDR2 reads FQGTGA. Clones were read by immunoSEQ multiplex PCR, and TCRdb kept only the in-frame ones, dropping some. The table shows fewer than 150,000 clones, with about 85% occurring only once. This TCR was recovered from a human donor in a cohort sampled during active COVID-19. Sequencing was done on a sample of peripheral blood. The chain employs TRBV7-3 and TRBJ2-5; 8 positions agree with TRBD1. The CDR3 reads CASSFETGGETQYF. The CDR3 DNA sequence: TGTGCCAGCAGCTTCGAAACAGGGGGGGAGACCCAGTACTTC.